This T cell receptor beta chain stems from a study of cytomegalovirus exposure and HLA in healthy donors. Turning to the study itself: The Caucasian-associated ancestry cluster held roughly 78% of 300 to 500 genotyped donors.

13 Jbeta primers and 60 Vbeta primers were used for the PCR. Profiled with immunoSEQ multiplex PCR; TCRdb holds only in-frame clones, not every one. This repertoire includes some 200,000 clones. Germline V gene data show CDR1 as SQVTM and CDR2 as ANQGSEA. The V end was cut by 6 bases, the J end by 2 bases, with 8 bases between. This CDR3 contains 12 residues. Study observations and caveats: In an earlier analysis, in 587 donors, most V segments appeared productive either ~90% or ~30% of the time. Several of the most significant clusters appeared, in a later analysis, to be linked to common viral pathogens.

In the case of this clone: Its specificity is unknown.

This clonotype was obtained from a boy between 10 and 17 years old in good health and CMV-seronegative. The sequenced material came from PBMCs. The chain has TRBV29-1 and TRBJ1-3; D is uncertain. CDR3 sequence (DNA): TGCAGCGTCACAGATCCTGGAAACACCATATATTTT. Its protein product is CSVTDPGNTIYF.